Listed below are T cell receptor beta chains from one sample, sequenced in a study of T cell repertoires in cytomegalovirus infection. For these TCRs, the target antigens are not known. TCRdb analysed the reads with MiXCR anew, one entry per CDR3 protein. The sample records fewer than 900,000 distinct CDR3 sequences, roughly 28% being singletons. Source: cultured CD8+ T cells from PBMCs, taken from culture after CMV antigen stimulation. Receptors were obtained from a human donor in good health (CMV status not recorded). Some clones in this sample may be carry-over from other donors' samples. Both conserved end residues are part of each CDR3. A D gene is named only where the DNA matches it firmly. Not all rows give a size; the values are once, few, many and, for expanded clones, a class.

d_gene	v_gene	abundance	j_gene	CDR3nt	CDR3aa
TRBD2	TRBV12-3/TRBV12-4	NA	TRBJ2-5	TGTGCCAGCAGCCCCAGTAGCGGGGTCGCGGTAGAGACCCAGTACTTC	CASSPSSGVAVETQYF
NA	TRBV7-9	few	TRBJ2-3	TGTGCCAGCAGCTCAGACAATCCAGATACGCAGTATTTT	CASSSDNPDTQYF
NA	TRBV10-3	few	TRBJ2-6	TGTGCCTCAGAAGCGCCGGGGGACGGGGCCTCTGGGGCCAACGTCCTGACTTTC	CASEAPGDGASGANVLTF
NA	TRBV7-6	many	TRBJ2-5	TGTGCCAGCAGCTCCCGGTACCAAGAGACCCAGTACTTC	CASSSRYQETQYF
TRBD1	TRBV27	NA	TRBJ2-7	TGTGCCAGCATGAAGGGACAGGCCTACGAGCAGTACTTC	CASMKGQAYEQYF
TRBD1	TRBV12-3/TRBV12-4	few	TRBJ2-5	TGTGCCAGCAGTGAGGGACAGGCGAGGGGAGAGACCCAGTACTTC	CASSEGQARGETQYF
NA	TRBV29-1	few	TRBJ2-4	TGCAGCGGGTGGGAGCCGACGAGAAACATTCAGTACTTC	CSGWEPTRNIQYF
NA	TRBV7-6	many	TRBJ2-3	TGTGCCAGCAGCTTAGCCGCCCTAAGCACAGATACGCAGTATTTT	CASSLAALSTDTQYF
NA	TRBV19	few	TRBJ1-5	TGTGCCAGCACGGGGGCCGGCGAGCATTTT	CASTGAGEHF
TRBD1	TRBV27	many	TRBJ1-5	TGTGCCAGCAGTTGGGACAGAAATCAGCCCCAGCATTTT	CASSWDRNQPQHF
NA	TRBV28	many	TRBJ2-1	TGTGCCAGCAGCCCCGGGAGATCGGTCGATGAGCAGTTCTTC	CASSPGRSVDEQFF
NA	TRBV4-1	few	TRBJ1-1	TGCGCCAGCAGCCAAGATCAGCTTCTGGGGACTGAAGCTTTCTTT	CASSQDQLLGTEAFF
NA	TRBV6-5	few	TRBJ2-7	TGTGCCAGCAGTTATGACCAGGGCTCCCACGAGCAGTACTTC	CASSYDQGSHEQYF
NA	TRBV7-9	few	TRBJ1-2	TGTGCCAGCAGTTCGACAGCGGAAGGGCATGGCTACACCTTC	CASSSTAEGHGYTF
NA	TRBV7-2	NA	TRBJ1-1	TGTGCCAGCAGCTTAGAGGGCAGGGGCATGAACACTGAAGCTTTCTTT	CASSLEGRGMNTEAFF
TRBD1	TRBV14	few	TRBJ2-1	TGTGCCAGCAGCCACCCGGGACAGGGCCACTACAATGAGCAGTTCTTC	CASSHPGQGHYNEQFF
NA	TRBV7-6	NA	TRBJ1-6	TGTGCCAGCAGCTTCGAGGATTCACCCCTCCACTTT	CASSFEDSPLHF
TRBD1	TRBV4-1	few	TRBJ1-2	TGCGCCAGCAGCACTCACAGGGGCGGCTACACCTTC	CASSTHRGGYTF
NA	TRBV9	NA	TRBJ1-5	TGTGCCAGCAGCGTAGGAGATTCTCAGCCCCAGCATTTT	CASSVGDSQPQHF
TRBD2	TRBV27	NA	TRBJ2-5	TGTGCCAGCAGTTTCCTAGCGGAGGAGACCCAGTACTTC	CASSFLAEETQYF
TRBD2	TRBV4-1	NA	TRBJ2-5	TGCGCCAGCAGCCAAAGGCTAGCGGGGGCCATCCAAGAGACCCAGTACTTC	CASSQRLAGAIQETQYF
TRBD2	TRBV27	few	TRBJ2-2	TGTGCCAGCACCACAGGGACTAGCCCCACCGGGGAGCTGTTTTTT	CASTTGTSPTGELFF
NA	TRBV2	NA	TRBJ2-2	TGTGCCAGTTATTCATCGAACACCGGGGAGCTGTTTTTT	CASYSSNTGELFF
NA	TRBV27	few	TRBJ2-7	TGTGCCAGCAGTTTATCAGCAGGGCTTTCTCTATACGAGCAGTACTTC	CASSLSAGLSLYEQYF
TRBD1	TRBV5-6	NA	TRBJ2-4	TGTGCCACTACAGGGGGCGCCGGTCACATTCAGTACTTC	CATTGGAGHIQYF
NA	TRBV9	NA	TRBJ2-5	TGTGCCAGCAGCGTAGAGGCAGCCCTCGGGGAGACCCAGTACTTC	CASSVEAALGETQYF
TRBD1	TRBV7-9	NA	TRBJ2-7	TGTGCCAGCAGCTTCGATTTGACAGGGGGAGACGAGCAGTACTTC	CASSFDLTGGDEQYF
TRBD1	TRBV27	NA	TRBJ2-3	TGTGCCAGCAGTCCGGAGGACAGGGAGGTCAGCACAGATACGCAGTATTTT	CASSPEDREVSTDTQYF
NA	TRBV6-4	NA	TRBJ2-4	TGTGCCAGCAGTGACGAGTCACATCTCACTACGGCCAAAAACATTCAGTACTTC	CASSDESHLTTAKNIQYF
NA	TRBV5-4	NA	TRBJ2-7	TGTGCCAGCAGCTTGGCCATTGGGACCAGCTACGAGCAGTACTTC	CASSLAIGTSYEQYF
TRBD1	TRBV5-1	NA	TRBJ2-7	TGCGCCAGCAGCTTGCGGGACAGCAGTCACGAGCAGTACTTC	CASSLRDSSHEQYF
TRBD2	TRBV12-3/TRBV12-4	few	TRBJ2-1	TGTGCCAGCAGTTCGGGGACTACCTACAATGAGCAGTTCTTC	CASSSGTTYNEQFF
TRBD1	TRBV5-1	few	TRBJ1-1	TGCGCCAGCAGCGAAGACAGGGTTATGAACACTGAAGCTTTCTTT	CASSEDRVMNTEAFF
NA	TRBV4-1	many	TRBJ1-1	TGCGCCAGCAGCCAAGAGGGCGGGAACACTGAAGCTTTCTTT	CASSQEGGNTEAFF
NA	TRBV7-9	few	TRBJ1-3	TGTGCCAGCAGCTTAGGGGAACAGGGTGCTGGAAACACCATATATTTT	CASSLGEQGAGNTIYF
TRBD1	TRBV7-9	many	TRBJ1-3	TGTGCCAGCAGCGACCAGGACAGGGTTGGAAACACCATATATTTT	CASSDQDRVGNTIYF
NA	TRBV27	NA	TRBJ2-2	TGTGCCAGCAGTTTATGGCAGGCCACGAACACCGGGGAGCTGTTTTTT	CASSLWQATNTGELFF
NA	TRBV10-3	NA	TRBJ2-1	TGTGCCATCAGTCCGGACAGTGGAACGGCCTACAATGAGCAGTTCTTC	CAISPDSGTAYNEQFF
NA	TRBV6-6	few	TRBJ1-1	TGTGCCAGCAGTCTCTACATATCCGGGGACCATGGGGACACTGAAGCTTTCTTT	CASSLYISGDHGDTEAFF
TRBD1	TRBV6-5	many	TRBJ2-2	TGTGCCAGCAGTTACGGACAGGGAGGCACCGGGGAGCTGTTTTTT	CASSYGQGGTGELFF
NA	TRBV7-6	NA	TRBJ2-5	TGTGCCAGCAGCTCCCCGGACCCCCAAGAGACCCAGTACTTC	CASSSPDPQETQYF
NA	TRBV5-1	few	TRBJ1-1	TGCGCCAGCAGCCCCTTGTGGCTGGGAAGTACTGAAGCTTTCTTT	CASSPLWLGSTEAFF
NA	TRBV7-9	few	TRBJ2-3	TGTGCCAGCAGCTTAGCTTTCGATATCAGGGACATTGGATCTAGCACAGATACGCAGTATTTT	CASSLAFDIRDIGSSTDTQYF
NA	TRBV12-5	once	TRBJ2-1	TGTGCTCGTGGTTTCCCGACAGGCCCCCGCTCCTACAATGAGCAGTTCTTC	CARGFPTGPRSYNEQFF
NA	TRBV7-9	few	TRBJ1-2	TGTGCCAGCAGCTTACAGGGCACAAACTATGGCTACACCTTC	CASSLQGTNYGYTF
NA	TRBV6-1	few	TRBJ1-1	TGTGCCAGCAGTCGACGGACAGCGAGCACTGAAGCTTTCTTT	CASSRRTASTEAFF
NA	TRBV5-6	NA	TRBJ2-1	TGTGCCAGCAGCTGGGGGGGCAGGGGTCGTAATGAGCAGTTCTTC	CASSWGGRGRNEQFF
TRBD2	TRBV5-5	NA	TRBJ2-3	TGTGCCAGCAGTTTGGGACAGAGACTAGCGGGGGGATTCACAGATACGCAGTATTTT	CASSLGQRLAGGFTDTQYF